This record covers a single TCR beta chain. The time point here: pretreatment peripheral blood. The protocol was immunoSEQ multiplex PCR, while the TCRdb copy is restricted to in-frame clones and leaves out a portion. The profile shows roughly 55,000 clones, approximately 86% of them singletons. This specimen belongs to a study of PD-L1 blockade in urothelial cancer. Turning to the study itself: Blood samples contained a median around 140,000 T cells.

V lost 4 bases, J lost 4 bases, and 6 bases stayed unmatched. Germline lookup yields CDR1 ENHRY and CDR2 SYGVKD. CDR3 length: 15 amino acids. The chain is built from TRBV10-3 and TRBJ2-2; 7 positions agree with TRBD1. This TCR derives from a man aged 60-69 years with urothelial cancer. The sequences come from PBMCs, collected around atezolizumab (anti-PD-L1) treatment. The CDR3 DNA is TGTGCCATCAGTGTGGACAGGCCGGGCACCGGGGAGCTGTTTTTT. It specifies CAISVDRPGTGELFF.